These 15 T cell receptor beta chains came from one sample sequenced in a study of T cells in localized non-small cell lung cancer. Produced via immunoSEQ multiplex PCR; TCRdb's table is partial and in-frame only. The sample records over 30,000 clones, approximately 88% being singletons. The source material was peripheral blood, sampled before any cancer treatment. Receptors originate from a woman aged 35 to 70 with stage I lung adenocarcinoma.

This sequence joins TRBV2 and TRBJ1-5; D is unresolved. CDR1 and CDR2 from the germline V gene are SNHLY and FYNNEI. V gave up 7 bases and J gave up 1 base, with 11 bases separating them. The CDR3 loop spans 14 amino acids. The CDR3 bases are TGTGCCAGCACCGGGCAGCTAAGCAATCAGCCCCAGCATTTT. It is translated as CASTGQLSNQPQHF.

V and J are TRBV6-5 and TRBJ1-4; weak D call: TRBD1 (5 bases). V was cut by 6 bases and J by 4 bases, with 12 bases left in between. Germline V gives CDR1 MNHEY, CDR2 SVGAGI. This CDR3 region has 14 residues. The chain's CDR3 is CASRRDRINEKLFF. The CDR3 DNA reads TGTGCCAGCAGACGGGACCGAATTAATGAAAAACTGTTTTTT.

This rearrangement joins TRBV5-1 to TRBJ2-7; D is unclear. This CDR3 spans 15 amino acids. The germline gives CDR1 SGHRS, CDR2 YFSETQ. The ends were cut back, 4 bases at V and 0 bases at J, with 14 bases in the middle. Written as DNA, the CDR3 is TGCGCCAGCAGCCCCACTCTAATTGGCTCCTACGAGCAGTACTTC. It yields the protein CASSPTLIGSYEQYF. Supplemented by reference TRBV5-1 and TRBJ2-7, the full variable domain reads KAGVTQTPRYLIKTRGQQVTLSCSPISGHRSVSWYQQTPGQGLQFLFEYFSETQRNKGNFPGRFSGRQFSNSRSEMNVSTLELGDSALYLCASSPTLIGSYEQYFGPGTRLTVT.

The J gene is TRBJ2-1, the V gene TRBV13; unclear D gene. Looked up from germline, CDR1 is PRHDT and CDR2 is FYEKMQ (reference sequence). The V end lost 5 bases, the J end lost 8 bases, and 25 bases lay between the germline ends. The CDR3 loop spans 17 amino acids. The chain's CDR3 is CASSPRVGELLPDEQFF. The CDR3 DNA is TGTGCCAGCAGCCCCCGGGTGGGCGAACTATTACCCGATGAGCAGTTCTTC. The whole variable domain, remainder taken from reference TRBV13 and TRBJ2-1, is AAGVIQSPRHLIKEKRETATLKCYPIPRHDTVYWYQQGPGQDPQFLISFYEKMQSDKGSIPDRFSAQQFSDYHSELNMSSLELGDSALYFCASSPRVGELLPDEQFFGPGTRLTVL.

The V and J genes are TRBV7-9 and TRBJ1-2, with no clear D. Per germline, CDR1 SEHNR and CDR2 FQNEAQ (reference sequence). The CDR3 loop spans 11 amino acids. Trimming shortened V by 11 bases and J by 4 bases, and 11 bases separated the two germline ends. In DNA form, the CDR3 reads TGTGCCTCGGAGGGTTTCTATGGCTACACCTTC. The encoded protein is CASEGFYGYTF.

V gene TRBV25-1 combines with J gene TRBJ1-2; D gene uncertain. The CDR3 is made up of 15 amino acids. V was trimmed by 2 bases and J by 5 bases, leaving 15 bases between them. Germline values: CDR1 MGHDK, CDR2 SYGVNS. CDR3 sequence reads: CASSEPPRSTYGYTF. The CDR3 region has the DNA TGTGCCAGCAGTGAACCCCCCAGATCCACTTATGGCTACACCTTC.

CDR3 DNA sequence: TGTGCCAGCAGTCGAAGATGGGGGAACGGGGAAAAACTGTTTTTT. Amino acids: CASSRRWGNGEKLFF. The V and J genes are TRBV2 and TRBJ1-4; tentative D call: TRBD1 (5 bases). The CDR3 totals 15 residues. V gave up 5 bases and J gave up 8 bases, with 18 bases separating them. Germline V gene lookup returns CDR1 SNHLY and CDR2 FYNNEI.

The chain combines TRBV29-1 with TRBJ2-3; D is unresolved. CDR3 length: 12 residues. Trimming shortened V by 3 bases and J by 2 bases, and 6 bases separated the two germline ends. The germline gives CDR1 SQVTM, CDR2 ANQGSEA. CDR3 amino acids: CSVEQITDTQYF. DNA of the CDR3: TGCAGCGTTGAGCAGATCACAGATACGCAGTATTTT.

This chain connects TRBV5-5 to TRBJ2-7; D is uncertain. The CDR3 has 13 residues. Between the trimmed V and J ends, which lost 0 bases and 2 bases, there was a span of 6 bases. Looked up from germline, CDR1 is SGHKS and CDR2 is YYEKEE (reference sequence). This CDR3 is CASSLEPTYEQYF. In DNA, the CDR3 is TGTGCCAGCAGCTTGGAACCGACCTACGAGCAGTACTTC.

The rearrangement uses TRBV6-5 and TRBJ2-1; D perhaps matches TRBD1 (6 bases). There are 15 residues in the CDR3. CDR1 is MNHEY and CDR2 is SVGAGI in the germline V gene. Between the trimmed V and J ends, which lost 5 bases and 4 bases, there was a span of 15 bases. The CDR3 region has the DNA TGTGCCAGCAGTGGGGGCAGGGAAGGGTACAATGAGCAGTTCTTC. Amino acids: CASSGGREGYNEQFF.

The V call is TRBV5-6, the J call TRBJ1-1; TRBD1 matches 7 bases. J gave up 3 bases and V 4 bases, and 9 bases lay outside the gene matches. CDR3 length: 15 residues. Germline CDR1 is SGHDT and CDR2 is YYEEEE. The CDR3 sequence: CASSTTGEVDTEAFF. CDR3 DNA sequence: TGTGCCAGCAGCACTACAGGGGAAGTCGACACTGAAGCTTTCTTT.

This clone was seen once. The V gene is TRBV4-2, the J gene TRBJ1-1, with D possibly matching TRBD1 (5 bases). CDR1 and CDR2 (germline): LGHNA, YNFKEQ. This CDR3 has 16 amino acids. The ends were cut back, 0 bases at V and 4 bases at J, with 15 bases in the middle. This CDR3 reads CASSQEYRQGSTEAFF. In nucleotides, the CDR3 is TGTGCCAGCAGCCAAGAATATAGGCAGGGATCCACTGAAGCTTTCTTT.

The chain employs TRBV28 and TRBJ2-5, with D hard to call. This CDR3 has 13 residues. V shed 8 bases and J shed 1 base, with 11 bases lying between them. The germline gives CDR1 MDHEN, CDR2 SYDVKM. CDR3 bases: TGTGCCAGCCACCCCAGCGCCCAAGAGACCCAGTACTTC. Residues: CASHPSAQETQYF.

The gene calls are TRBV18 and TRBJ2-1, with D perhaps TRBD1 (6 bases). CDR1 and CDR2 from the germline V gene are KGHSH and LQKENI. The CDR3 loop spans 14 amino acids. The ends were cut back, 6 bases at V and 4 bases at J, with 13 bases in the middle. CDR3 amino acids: CASSPMDSYNEQFF. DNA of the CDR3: TGTGCCAGCTCTCCTATGGACAGTTACAATGAGCAGTTCTTC.

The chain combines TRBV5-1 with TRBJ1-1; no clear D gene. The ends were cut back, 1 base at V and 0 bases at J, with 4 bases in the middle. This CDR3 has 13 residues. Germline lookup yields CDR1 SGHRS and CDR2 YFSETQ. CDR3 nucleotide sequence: TGCGCCAGCAGCTTGATGGTGAACACTGAAGCTTTCTTT. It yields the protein CASSLMVNTEAFF.